This T cell receptor beta chain is from a study of TIL therapy for anti-PD-1-resistant metastatic lung cancer. In the study overall: Half of patients were current or former smokers.

This was the immunoSEQ v3 assay. The table came from immunoSEQ multiplex PCR; TCRdb's copy has only in-frame clones and leaves some out. The data show some 50,000 clones, roughly 85% seen once. Time point reported: pre-treatment sample, taken before nivolumab and TIL therapy. Enrollment ran from 2017 to early 2020. Source: blood, taken at baseline. This receptor was identified in a man in his 70s with non-small cell lung cancer.

The CDR3 nucleotides are TGCGCCAGCAGCTTGGAGGCCGGCTTCGACTACACCTTC. This gives the protein CASSLEAGFDYTF. The chain links TRBV5-1 to TRBJ1-2, with D unresolved. Germline V CDR1 and CDR2: SGHRS, YFSETQ. The V gene lost 0 bases and the J gene lost 10 bases, with 13 bases spanning the gap. The CDR3 covers 13 residues.